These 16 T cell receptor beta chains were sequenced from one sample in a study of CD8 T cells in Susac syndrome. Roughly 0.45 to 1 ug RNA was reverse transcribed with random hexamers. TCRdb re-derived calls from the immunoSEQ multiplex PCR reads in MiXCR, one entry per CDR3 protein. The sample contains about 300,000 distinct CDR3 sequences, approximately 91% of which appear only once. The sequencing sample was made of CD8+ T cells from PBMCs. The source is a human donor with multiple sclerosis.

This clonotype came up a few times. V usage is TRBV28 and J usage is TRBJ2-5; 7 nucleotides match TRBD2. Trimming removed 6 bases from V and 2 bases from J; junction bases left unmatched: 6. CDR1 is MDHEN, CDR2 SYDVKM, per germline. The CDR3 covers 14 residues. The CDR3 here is CASSLIAGQETQYF. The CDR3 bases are TGTGCCAGCAGCTTGATAGCGGGTCAAGAGACCCAGTACTTC.

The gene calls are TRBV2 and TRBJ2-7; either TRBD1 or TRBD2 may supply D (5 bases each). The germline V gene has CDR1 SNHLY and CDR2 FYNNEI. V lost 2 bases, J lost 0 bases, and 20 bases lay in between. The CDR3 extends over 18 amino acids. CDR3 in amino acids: CASSEWGFRPISSYEQYF. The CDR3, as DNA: TGTGCCAGCAGTGAATGGGGGTTTCGACCTATAAGCTCCTACGAGCAGTACTTC.

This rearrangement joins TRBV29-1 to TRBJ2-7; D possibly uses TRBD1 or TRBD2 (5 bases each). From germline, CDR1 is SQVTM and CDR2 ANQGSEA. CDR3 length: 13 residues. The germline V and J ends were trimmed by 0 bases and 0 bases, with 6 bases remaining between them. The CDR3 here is CSVEDGTSYEQYF. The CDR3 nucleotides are TGCAGCGTTGAAGACGGGACCTCCTACGAGCAGTACTTC.

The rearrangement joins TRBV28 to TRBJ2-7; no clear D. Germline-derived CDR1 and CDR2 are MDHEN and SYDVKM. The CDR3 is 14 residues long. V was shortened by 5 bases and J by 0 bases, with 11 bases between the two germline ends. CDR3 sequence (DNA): TGTGCCAGCAGTAATCCTATAGGCTCCTACGAGCAGTACTTC. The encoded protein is CASSNPIGSYEQYF.

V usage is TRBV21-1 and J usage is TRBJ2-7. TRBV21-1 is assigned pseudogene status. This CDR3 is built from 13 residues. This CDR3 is CASSKGGKREQYF. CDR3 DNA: TGTGCCAGCAGCAAAGGGGGAAAACGCGAGCAGTACTTC.

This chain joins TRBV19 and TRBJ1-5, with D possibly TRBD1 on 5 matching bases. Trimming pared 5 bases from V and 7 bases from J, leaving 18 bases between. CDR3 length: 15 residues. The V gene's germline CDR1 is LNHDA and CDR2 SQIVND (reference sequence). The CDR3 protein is CASSSSGQGLQPQHF. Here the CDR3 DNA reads TGTGCCAGTAGTTCAAGCGGGCAGGGCTTACAGCCCCAGCATTTT.

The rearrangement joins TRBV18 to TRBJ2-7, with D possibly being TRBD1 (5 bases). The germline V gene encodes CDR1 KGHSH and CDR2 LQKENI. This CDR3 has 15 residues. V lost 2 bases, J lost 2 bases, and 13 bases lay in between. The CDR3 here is CASSPYAGNPYEQYF. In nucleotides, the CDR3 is TGTGCCAGCTCACCATACGCAGGGAATCCCTACGAGCAGTACTTC.

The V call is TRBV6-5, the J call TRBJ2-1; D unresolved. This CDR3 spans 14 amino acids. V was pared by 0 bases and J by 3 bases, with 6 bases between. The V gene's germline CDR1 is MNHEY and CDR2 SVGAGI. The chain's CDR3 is CASSYSLDYNEQFF. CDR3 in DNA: TGTGCCAGCAGTTACTCACTTGACTACAATGAGCAGTTCTTC.

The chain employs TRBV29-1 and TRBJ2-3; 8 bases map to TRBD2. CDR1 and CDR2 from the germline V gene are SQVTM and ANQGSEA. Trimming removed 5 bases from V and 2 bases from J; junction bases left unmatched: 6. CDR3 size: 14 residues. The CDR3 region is CSVLRGAVTDTQYF. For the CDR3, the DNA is TGCAGCGTTCTGCGGGGGGCGGTCACAGATACGCAGTATTTT.

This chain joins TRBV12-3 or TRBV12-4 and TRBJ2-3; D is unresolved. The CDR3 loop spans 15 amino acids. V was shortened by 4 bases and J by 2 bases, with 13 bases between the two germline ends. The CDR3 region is CASSSAAVDTDTQYF. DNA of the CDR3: TGTGCCAGCAGTTCGGCGGCCGTGGACACAGATACGCAGTATTTT.

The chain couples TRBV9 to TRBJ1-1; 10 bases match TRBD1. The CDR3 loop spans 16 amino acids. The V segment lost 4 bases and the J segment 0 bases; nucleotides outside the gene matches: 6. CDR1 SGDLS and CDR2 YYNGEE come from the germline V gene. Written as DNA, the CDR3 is TGTGCCAGCAGCCCTCCGGGACAGGGGCTGAACACTGAAGCTTTCTTT. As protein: CASSPPGQGLNTEAFF.

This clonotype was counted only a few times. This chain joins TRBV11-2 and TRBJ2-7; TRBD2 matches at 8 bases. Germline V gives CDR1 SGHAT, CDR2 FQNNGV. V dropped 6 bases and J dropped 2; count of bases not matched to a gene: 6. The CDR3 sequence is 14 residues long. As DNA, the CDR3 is TGTGCCAGCAGTCTCGGGAGGGGGGCCTACGAGCAGTACTTC. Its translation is CASSLGRGAYEQYF.

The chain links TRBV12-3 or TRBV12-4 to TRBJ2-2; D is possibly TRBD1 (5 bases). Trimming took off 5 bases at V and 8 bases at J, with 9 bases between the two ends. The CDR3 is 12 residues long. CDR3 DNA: TGTGCCAGCAGTCCGCAGGGTGGGGAGCTGTTTTTT. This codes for CASSPQGGELFF.

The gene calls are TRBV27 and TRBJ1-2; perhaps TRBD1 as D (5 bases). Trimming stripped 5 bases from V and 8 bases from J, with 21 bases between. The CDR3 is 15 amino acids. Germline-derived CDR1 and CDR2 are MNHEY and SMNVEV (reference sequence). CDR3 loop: CASSPLPGPAGGYTF. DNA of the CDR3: TGTGCCAGCAGTCCCCTTCCGGGGCCAGCGGGAGGCTACACCTTC.

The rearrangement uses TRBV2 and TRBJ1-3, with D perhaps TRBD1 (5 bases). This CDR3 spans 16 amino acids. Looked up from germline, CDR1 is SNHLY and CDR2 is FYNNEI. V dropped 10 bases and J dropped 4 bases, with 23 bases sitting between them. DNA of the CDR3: TGTGCCACCCCGAGGAGCGTCGGGGACCGAGGAAACACCATATATTTT. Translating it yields CATPRSVGDRGNTIYF.

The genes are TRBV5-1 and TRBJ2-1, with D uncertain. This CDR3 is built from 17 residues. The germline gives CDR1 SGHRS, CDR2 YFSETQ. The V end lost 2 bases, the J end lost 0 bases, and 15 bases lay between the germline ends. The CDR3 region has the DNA TGCGCCAGCAGCTTAAATCCCAGCCGGAGCTCCTACAATGAGCAGTTCTTC. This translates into CASSLNPSRSSYNEQFF. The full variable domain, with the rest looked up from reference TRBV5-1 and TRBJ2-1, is KAGVTQTPRYLIKTRGQQVTLSCSPISGHRSVSWYQQTPGQGLQFLFEYFSETQRNKGNFPGRFSGRQFSNSRSEMNVSTLELGDSALYLCASSLNPSRSSYNEQFFGPGTRLTVL.